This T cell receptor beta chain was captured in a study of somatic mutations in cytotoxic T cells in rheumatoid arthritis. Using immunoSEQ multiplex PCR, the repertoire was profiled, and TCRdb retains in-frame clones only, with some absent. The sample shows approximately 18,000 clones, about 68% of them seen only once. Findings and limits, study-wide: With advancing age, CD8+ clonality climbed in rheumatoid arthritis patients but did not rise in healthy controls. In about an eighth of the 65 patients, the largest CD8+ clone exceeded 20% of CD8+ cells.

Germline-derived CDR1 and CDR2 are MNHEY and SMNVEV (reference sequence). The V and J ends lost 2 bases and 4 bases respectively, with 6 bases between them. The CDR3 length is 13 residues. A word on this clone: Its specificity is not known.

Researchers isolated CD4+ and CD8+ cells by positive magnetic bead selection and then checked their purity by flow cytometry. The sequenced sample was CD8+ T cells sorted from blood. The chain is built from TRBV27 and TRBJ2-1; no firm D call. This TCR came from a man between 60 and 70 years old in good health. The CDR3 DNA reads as TGTGCCAGCAGTTTAGCAGAATACAATGAGCAGTTCTTC. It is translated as CASSLAEYNEQFF.